The rows below give T cell receptor beta chains drawn from one sample of a study of cytomegalovirus exposure and HLA in healthy donors. The protocol was immunoSEQ multiplex PCR, while the TCRdb copy is restricted to in-frame clones and leaves out a portion. The profile covers 150,000 to 250,000 clones, with 75% to 85% appearing a single time and roughly 1.5% taken by the ten largest. Sequencing was done on a sample of PBMCs. The receptors derive from a girl aged 10 to 17 in good health and CMV-seropositive. The CDR3 runs from the conserved cysteine through the conserved F or W. A D gene is named only where the DNA matches it firmly. Rows give clone size only sometimes, using once, few, many, or a class for an expanded clone.

d_call	v_call	j_call	clone_size	cdr3_aa	cdr3_nt
.	TRBV2	TRBJ1-1	few	CASHRENTEAFF	TGTGCCAGCCACAGGGAAAACACTGAAGCTTTCTTT
TRBD1	TRBV7-2	TRBJ1-1	.	CASSSRQGMGGEAFF	TGTGCCAGCAGCTCGCGACAGGGGATGGGTGGAGAAGCTTTCTTT
TRBD1	TRBV23-1	TRBJ1-1	.	CASSLVQGSTEAFF	TGCGCCAGCAGTCTCGTACAGGGGTCCACTGAAGCTTTCTTT
TRBD1	TRBV6-1	TRBJ1-2	once	CASRDLTGHGYTF	TGTGCCAGCAGGGACCTGACAGGGCATGGCTACACCTTC
TRBD1	TRBV5-1	TRBJ2-6	.	CASSLVPGQGRSGANVLTF	TGCGCCAGCAGCTTGGTGCCGGGACAGGGGCGCTCTGGGGCCAACGTCCTGACTTTC
TRBD2	TRBV7-6	TRBJ2-1	.	CASSSPLRGGFYNEQFF	TGTGCCAGCAGCTCCCCGTTGCGCGGGGGGTTCTACAATGAGCAGTTCTTC
.	TRBV7-5	TRBJ1-5	.	CARHPTRLCNQPQHF	TGTGCCAGACACCCCACGAGGCTATGCAATCAGCCCCAGCATTTT
TRBD1	TRBV28	TRBJ2-2	.	CASSWDRGYIGELFF	TGTGCCAGCAGCTGGGACAGGGGGTATATCGGGGAGCTGTTTTTT
TRBD1	TRBV15	TRBJ1-2	.	CATRRVAGTGNYGYTF	TGTGCCACCAGGAGAGTCGCCGGGACAGGCAACTATGGCTACACCTTC
.	TRBV5-1	TRBJ2-3	.	CASSLEGAPTDTQYF	TGCGCCAGCAGCTTGGAAGGGGCCCCCACAGATACGCAGTATTTT
TRBD2	TRBV10-1	TRBJ2-5	.	CASRSGGAWFWTQYF	TGCGCCAGCAGGAGCGGGGGGGCGTGGTTCTGGACCCAGTACTTC
TRBD2	TRBV10-2	TRBJ2-1	.	CASSGLADEQFF	TGCGCCAGCAGTGGACTAGCCGATGAGCAGTTCTTC
.	TRBV4-3	TRBJ1-5	.	CASSQDSSNQPQHF	TGCGCCAGCAGCCAAGACAGTAGCAATCAGCCCCAGCATTTT
.	TRBV10-1	TRBJ2-7	.	CASSDQGTYEQYF	TGCGCCAGCAGTGATCAGGGGACCTACGAGCAGTACTTC
.	TRBV2	TRBJ1-1	.	CAIQGPEVNTEAFF	TGTGCCATCCAGGGGCCAGAGGTGAACACTGAAGCTTTCTTT